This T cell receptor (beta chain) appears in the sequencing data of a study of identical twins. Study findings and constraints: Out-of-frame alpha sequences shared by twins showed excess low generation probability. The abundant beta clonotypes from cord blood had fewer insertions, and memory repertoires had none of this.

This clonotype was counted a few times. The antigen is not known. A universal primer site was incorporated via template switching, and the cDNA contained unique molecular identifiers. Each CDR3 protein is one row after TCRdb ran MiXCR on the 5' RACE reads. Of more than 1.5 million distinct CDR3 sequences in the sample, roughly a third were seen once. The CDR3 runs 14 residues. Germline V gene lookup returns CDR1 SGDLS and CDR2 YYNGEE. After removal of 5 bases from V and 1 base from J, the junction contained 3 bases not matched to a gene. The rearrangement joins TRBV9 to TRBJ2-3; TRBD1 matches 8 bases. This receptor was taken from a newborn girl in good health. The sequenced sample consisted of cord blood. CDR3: CASRETGGTDTQYF. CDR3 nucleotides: TGTGCCAGCAGAGAGACAGGGGGCACAGATACGCAGTATTTT.